The sequence of this TCR beta chain was determined in a study of chemoradiotherapy in HPV16-positive cancers. Whole-study findings and limits: Candidate HPV-specific clones and E7-related TCR motifs grew in tumor during treatment. The functional HPV-specific definition rests on just a couple of HPV16-positive patients.

This CDR3 is built from 15 residues. The ends were cut back, 5 bases at V and 3 bases at J, with 14 bases in the middle. Germline V gene lookup returns CDR1 SGHAT and CDR2 FQNNGV. Clones were sequenced by immunoSEQ multiplex PCR, and TCRdb holds only the in-frame ones, with some missing. There are 15,000 to 20,000 clones in the sample; roughly 90% occur only once, and around 2% lies in the top ten. Notes on this clone: The antigen remains unidentified.

This specimen was blood, taken from a patient who underwent chemoradiotherapy. The chain carries TRBV11-2 and TRBJ2-1; tentative D call: TRBD2 (5 bases). The sequence was collected from a human donor with HPV-associated anogenital cancer. This chain's CDR3 is CASSQQPTSYNEQFF. In nucleotides, the CDR3 is TGTGCCAGCAGCCAACAGCCTACTAGCTACAATGAGCAGTTCTTC.